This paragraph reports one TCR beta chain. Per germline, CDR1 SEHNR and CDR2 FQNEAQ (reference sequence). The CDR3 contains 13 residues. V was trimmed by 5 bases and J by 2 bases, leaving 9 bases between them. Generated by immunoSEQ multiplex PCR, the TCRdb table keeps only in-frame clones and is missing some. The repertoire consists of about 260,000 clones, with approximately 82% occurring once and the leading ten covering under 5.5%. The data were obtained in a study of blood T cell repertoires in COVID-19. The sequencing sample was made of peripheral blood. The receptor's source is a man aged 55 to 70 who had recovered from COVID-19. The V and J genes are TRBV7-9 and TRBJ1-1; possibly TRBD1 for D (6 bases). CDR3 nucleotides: TGTGCCAGCAGCCTCGGGACAAACACTGAAGCTTTCTTT. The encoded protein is CASSLGTNTEAFF. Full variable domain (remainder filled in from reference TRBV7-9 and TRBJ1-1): DTGVSQNPRHKITKRGQNVTFRCDPISEHNRLYWYRQTLGQGPEFLTYFQNEAQLEKSRLLSDRFSAERPKGSFSTLEIQRTEQGDSAMYLCASSLGTNTEAFFGQGTRLTVV.